This TCR beta chain was observed in a study of T cell changes during pregnancy in multiple sclerosis. Trimming took off 8 bases at V and 4 bases at J, with 11 bases between the two ends. The germline V gene encodes CDR1 SQVTM and CDR2 ANQGSEA. The CDR3 loop spans 12 amino acids. This clone has a handful of counts. TCRdb keeps only in-frame clones here, not all; method: immunoSEQ multiplex PCR. The table lists about 50,000 clones, around 90% of them singletons. The starting material was CD4+ T cells from peripheral blood mononuclear cells, obtained after pregnancy. The TCR comes from a female donor with multiple sclerosis, enrolled in a pregnancy study. The chain combines TRBV29-1 with TRBJ2-2, with D perhaps TRBD2 (5 bases). The CDR3: CSPGVVTGELFF. Here the CDR3 DNA reads TGCAGCCCCGGGGTGGTCACCGGGGAGCTGTTTTTT.